Shown below are 15 T cell receptor beta chains from a single sample sequenced in a study of T cells after yellow fever vaccination. From the 5' RACE reads, TCRdb called clonotypes with MiXCR, one entry per CDR3 protein. This sample has about 240,000 distinct CDR3 sequences, with 6.9% found just once. This material consisted of CD4+ T cells sorted from PBMCs, taken 15 days after the yellow fever booster vaccination. The receptors were sampled from a man aged 25-40 years who received the YFV17D yellow fever vaccine.

The V gene is TRBV10-3, the J gene TRBJ2-1, with TRBD2 identical over 8 bases. The junction had 15 bases not matched to a gene; V was cut back by 5 bases and J by 9 bases. Germline V gene data show CDR1 as ENHRY and CDR2 as SYGVKD. CDR3 length: 16 residues. The CDR3 here is CAISPSGGGALSEQFF. CDR3 DNA: TGTGCCATCAGTCCCTCGGGAGGGGGGGCGCTCAGTGAGCAGTTCTTC.

This clonotype was detected many times. Its ends do not fully match the called genes, so a read error is possible. The chain employs TRBV5-1 and TRBJ2-1; D gene ambiguous. Germline lookup yields CDR1 SGHRS and CDR2 YFSETQ. This CDR3 has 11 residues. CDR3 DNA: TGCGCCAGCAGCTTCCTCAATGAGCAGTCCTTC. Protein product: CASSFLNEQSF.

The chain joins TRBV12-3 or TRBV12-4 to TRBJ1-2; TRBD1 aligns across 9 bases. CDR3 length: 15 residues. Germline trimming cut 7 bases from V and 3 bases from J; bases unmatched to any gene: 9. CDR3 sequence: CASNRRGQGHYGYTF. The DNA for the CDR3 is TGTGCCAGCAACAGACGGGGACAGGGACACTATGGCTACACCTTC.

This clonotype has a count of ten or more. The CDR3 is CASSRVIYEQYF. For the CDR3, the DNA is TGTGCCAGCTCCCGGGTGATCTACGAGCAGTACTTC. The rearrangement joins TRBV6-2 or TRBV6-3 to TRBJ2-7; the D is unclear. This CDR3 comprises 12 residues. Germline V gives CDR1 MNHEY, CDR2 SVGEGT. V was clipped by 8 bases and J by 3 bases, with 11 bases between them.

This clonotype was seen a few times. This chain connects TRBV20-1 to TRBJ1-1, with TRBD1 matching over 7 bases. Looked up from germline, CDR1 is DFQATT and CDR2 is SNEGSKA (reference sequence). CDR3 length: 15 residues. V dropped 5 bases and J dropped 1; count of bases not matched to a gene: 10. The chain's CDR3 is CSAPRDSLWNTEAFF. The CDR3 bases are TGCAGTGCTCCAAGGGACAGCCTTTGGAACACTGAAGCTTTCTTT.

The J gene is TRBJ2-1, the V gene TRBV29-1, with D unresolved. CDR3 length: 14 residues. CDR1 and CDR2 (germline): SQVTM, ANQGSEA. The ends were cut back, 6 bases at V and 7 bases at J, with 19 bases in the middle. The CDR3, as DNA: TGCAGCGTATTATCGGTTGGGGTAAGAAATGAGCAGTTCTTC. Its protein is CSVLSVGVRNEQFF.

This clonotype was counted at least ten times. The chain uses TRBV29-1 and TRBJ2-2; D is perhaps TRBD2 (6 bases). The CDR3 length is 14 residues. Looked up from germline, CDR1 is SQVTM and CDR2 is ANQGSEA. Deletions cut 4 bases from V and 1 base from J, with 10 bases between. The CDR3 region has the DNA TGCAGCGTTGTGGGACTCTTGAACACCGGGGAGCTGTTTTTT. The encoded protein is CSVVGLLNTGELFF.

In its sample, this clonotype was seen a few times. This chain connects TRBV12-3 or TRBV12-4 to TRBJ2-7; D is uncertain. The length of the CDR3 is 12 residues. V lost 4 bases, J lost 6 bases, and 10 bases lay in between. CDR3 amino acids: CASSSAAPEQYF. In DNA, the CDR3 is TGTGCCAGCAGTTCCGCCGCCCCCGAGCAGTACTTC.

The chain has TRBV5-1 and TRBJ2-7; TRBD1 matches at 12 bases. The CDR3 consists of 14 residues. Trimming removed 5 bases from V and 4 bases from J; junction bases left unmatched: 4. Germline V gene sequence: CDR1 SGHRS, CDR2 YFSETQ. CDR3 DNA: TGCGCCAGCAGTTGGGACAGGGGGCGGTACGAGCAGTACTTC. Translating it yields CASSWDRGRYEQYF.

This clonotype showed up many times. The chain has TRBV7-2 and TRBJ2-1; either TRBD1 or TRBD2 may supply D (5 bases each). In germline, CDR1 is SGHTA, CDR2 FQGNSA. V gave up 5 bases and J gave up 0 bases, with 14 bases separating them. The CDR3 loop spans 16 amino acids. The CDR3 bases are TGTGCCAGCAGCCTATCCGGGACCGGCTCCTACAATGAGCAGTTCTTC. Amino acid sequence: CASSLSGTGSYNEQFF.

Ten or more counts support this clonotype. The chain joins TRBV6-1 to TRBJ1-2, with D possibly TRBD1 on 6 matching bases. CDR1 and CDR2 (germline): MNHNS, SASEGT. The CDR3 length is 13 residues. V was clipped by 3 bases and J by 4 bases, with 9 bases between them. CDR3 in amino acids: CASSEDSSYGYTF. In DNA form, the CDR3 reads TGTGCCAGCAGTGAGGACAGTAGCTATGGCTACACCTTC.

This clonotype was observed many times. The gene calls are TRBV9 and TRBJ2-1, with a possible D match to TRBD1 (6 bases). V was clipped by 4 bases and J by 5 bases, with 19 bases between them. This CDR3 has 16 amino acids. CDR1 and CDR2 from the germline V gene are SGDLS and YYNGEE. CDR3 sequence reads: CASSPRTVAGDNEQFF. In DNA form, the CDR3 reads TGTGCCAGCAGCCCCCGGACCGTGGCAGGGGACAATGAGCAGTTCTTC.

V is TRBV7-2 and J is TRBJ2-7; D may be TRBD1 or TRBD2 (5 bases each). Germline CDR1 and CDR2: SGHTA and FQGNSA. This CDR3 contains 14 residues. Trimming pared 5 bases from V and 2 bases from J, leaving 13 bases between. CDR3: CASSLRGRPYEQYF. CDR3 nucleotide sequence: TGTGCCAGCAGCCTAAGGGGACGGCCCTACGAGCAGTACTTC.

This clonotype has a handful of counts. The chain joins TRBV5-6 to TRBJ2-5, with 10 nucleotides matching TRBD2. Germline CDR1 reads SGHDT; CDR2 reads YYEEEE. V lost 6 bases and J lost 14; bases outside the gene matches: 13. This CDR3 has 13 residues. CDR3 loop: CASKTILAGVHYF. CDR3 coding DNA: TGTGCCAGCAAAACAATTCTAGCGGGAGTACATTACTTC.

This clonotype was recorded a few times. The chain employs TRBV5-1 and TRBJ1-6; 10 bases line up with TRBD1. V shed 1 base, J shed 10 bases, and the junction held 5 bases outside the gene matches. The CDR3 contains 15 residues. Looked up from germline, CDR1 is SGHRS and CDR2 is YFSETQ. CDR3 loop: CASSLTGTGASPLHF. CDR3 nucleotides: TGCGCCAGCAGCTTGACCGGGACAGGGGCATCACCCCTCCACTTT. Full variable domain (remainder filled in from reference TRBV5-1 and TRBJ1-6): KAGVTQTPRYLIKTRGQQVTLSCSPISGHRSVSWYQQTPGQGLQFLFEYFSETQRNKGNFPGRFSGRQFSNSRSEMNVSTLELGDSALYLCASSLTGTGASPLHFGNGTRLTVT.